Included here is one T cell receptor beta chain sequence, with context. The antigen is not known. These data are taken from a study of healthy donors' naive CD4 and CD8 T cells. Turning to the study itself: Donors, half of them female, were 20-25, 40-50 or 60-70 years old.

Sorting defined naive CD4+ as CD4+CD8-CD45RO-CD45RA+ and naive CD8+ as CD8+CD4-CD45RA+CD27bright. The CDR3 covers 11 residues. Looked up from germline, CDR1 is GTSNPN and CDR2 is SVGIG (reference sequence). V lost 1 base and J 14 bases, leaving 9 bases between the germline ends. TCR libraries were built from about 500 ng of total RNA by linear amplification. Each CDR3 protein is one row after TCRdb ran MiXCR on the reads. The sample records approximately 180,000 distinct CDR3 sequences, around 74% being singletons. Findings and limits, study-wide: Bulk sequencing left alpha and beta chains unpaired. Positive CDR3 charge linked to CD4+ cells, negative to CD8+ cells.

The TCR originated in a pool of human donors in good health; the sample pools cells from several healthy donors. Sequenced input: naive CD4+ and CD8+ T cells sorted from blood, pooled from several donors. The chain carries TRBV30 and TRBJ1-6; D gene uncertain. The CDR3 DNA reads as TGTGCCTGGAGTGCCTCGGAGGCCCTCCACTTT. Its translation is CAWSASEALHF.